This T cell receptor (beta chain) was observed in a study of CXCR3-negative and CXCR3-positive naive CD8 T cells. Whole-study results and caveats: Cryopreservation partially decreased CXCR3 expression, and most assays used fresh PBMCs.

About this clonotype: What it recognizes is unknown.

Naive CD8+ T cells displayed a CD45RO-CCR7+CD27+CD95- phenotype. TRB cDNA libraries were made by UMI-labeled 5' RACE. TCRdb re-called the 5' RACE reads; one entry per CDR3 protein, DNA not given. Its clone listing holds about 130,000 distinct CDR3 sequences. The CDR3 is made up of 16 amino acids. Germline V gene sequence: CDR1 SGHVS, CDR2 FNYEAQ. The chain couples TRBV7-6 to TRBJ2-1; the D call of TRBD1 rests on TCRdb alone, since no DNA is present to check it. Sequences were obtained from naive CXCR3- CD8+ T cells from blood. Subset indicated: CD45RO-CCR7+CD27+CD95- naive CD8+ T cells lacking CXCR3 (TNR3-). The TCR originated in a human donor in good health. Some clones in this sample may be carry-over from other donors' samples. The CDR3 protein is CASSSRPGQDRNEQFF.